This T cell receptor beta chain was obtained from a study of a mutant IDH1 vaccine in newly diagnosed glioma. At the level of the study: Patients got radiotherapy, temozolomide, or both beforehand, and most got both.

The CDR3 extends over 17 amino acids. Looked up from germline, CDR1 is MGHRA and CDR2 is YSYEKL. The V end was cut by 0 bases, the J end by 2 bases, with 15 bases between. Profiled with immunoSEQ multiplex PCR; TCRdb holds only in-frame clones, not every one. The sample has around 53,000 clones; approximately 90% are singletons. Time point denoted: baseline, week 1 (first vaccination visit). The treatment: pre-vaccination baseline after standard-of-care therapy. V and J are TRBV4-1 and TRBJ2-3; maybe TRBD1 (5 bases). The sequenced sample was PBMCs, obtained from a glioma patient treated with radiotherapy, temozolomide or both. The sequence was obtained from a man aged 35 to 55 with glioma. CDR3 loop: CASSQDTEQASTDTQYF. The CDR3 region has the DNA TGCGCCAGCAGCCAAGATACCGAACAGGCCTCCACAGATACGCAGTATTTT.